The sequence of this T cell receptor beta chain was determined in a study of post-analysis software for immune sequencing data. As for the study in general: Included among the disease courses, which were recorded for the cohort, were relapsing-remitting, secondary progressive and progressive-relapsing multiple sclerosis.

The CDR3 totals 14 residues. Unique molecular identifiers tagged the TCR beta cDNA libraries. MiXCR, applied by TCRdb to the PCR reads, yields one record per CDR3 protein. This sample has approximately 730,000 distinct CDR3 sequences; about 45% occur once, and the top ten carry roughly 4.9%. A note on this clonotype: Its antigen is not identified.

Notes on the study in general: Comparison of patients with controls showed about 5 TRBV segments more frequent in patients, TRBV5-6, TRBV5-1 and TRBV20-1 among them. Multiple sclerosis patients showed significantly lower normalized Chao1 diversity than controls did.

The rearrangement uses TRBV12-3 or TRBV12-4 and TRBJ2-4; D uncertain. The J call may be wrong; the DNA end is better matched by TRBJ2-7. Sequencing input: blood. This sequence was found in a girl aged 10-17 years with multiple sclerosis. The CDR3 DNA follows: TGTGCCAGCAGTTTAGGGACCCCGGTCCACGAGCAGTACTTC. It encodes CASSLGTPVHEQYF.